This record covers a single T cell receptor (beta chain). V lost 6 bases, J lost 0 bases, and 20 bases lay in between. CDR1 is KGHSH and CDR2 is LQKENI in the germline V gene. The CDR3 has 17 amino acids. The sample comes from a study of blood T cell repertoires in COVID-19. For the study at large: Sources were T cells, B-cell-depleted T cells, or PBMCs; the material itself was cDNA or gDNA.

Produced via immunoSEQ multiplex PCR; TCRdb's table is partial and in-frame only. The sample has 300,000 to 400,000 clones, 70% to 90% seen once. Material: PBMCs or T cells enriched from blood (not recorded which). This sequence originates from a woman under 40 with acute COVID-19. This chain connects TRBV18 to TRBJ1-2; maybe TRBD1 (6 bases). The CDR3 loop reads CASSADSSGDPNYGYTF. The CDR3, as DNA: TGTGCCAGCTCGGCGGACAGCTCGGGCGATCCTAACTATGGCTACACCTTC.